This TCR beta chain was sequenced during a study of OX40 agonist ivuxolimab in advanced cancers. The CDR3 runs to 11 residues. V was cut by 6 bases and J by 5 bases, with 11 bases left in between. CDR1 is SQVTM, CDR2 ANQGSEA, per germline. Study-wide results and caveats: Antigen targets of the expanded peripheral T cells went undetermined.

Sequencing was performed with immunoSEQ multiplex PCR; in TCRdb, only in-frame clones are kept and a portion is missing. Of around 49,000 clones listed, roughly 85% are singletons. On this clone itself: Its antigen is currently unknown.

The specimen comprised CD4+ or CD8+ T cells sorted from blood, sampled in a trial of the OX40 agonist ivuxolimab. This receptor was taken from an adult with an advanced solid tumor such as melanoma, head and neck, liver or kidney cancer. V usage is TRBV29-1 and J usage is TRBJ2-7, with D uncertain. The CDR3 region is CSVRLEDEQYF. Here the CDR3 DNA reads TGCAGCGTGCGCCTAGAGGACGAGCAGTACTTC.